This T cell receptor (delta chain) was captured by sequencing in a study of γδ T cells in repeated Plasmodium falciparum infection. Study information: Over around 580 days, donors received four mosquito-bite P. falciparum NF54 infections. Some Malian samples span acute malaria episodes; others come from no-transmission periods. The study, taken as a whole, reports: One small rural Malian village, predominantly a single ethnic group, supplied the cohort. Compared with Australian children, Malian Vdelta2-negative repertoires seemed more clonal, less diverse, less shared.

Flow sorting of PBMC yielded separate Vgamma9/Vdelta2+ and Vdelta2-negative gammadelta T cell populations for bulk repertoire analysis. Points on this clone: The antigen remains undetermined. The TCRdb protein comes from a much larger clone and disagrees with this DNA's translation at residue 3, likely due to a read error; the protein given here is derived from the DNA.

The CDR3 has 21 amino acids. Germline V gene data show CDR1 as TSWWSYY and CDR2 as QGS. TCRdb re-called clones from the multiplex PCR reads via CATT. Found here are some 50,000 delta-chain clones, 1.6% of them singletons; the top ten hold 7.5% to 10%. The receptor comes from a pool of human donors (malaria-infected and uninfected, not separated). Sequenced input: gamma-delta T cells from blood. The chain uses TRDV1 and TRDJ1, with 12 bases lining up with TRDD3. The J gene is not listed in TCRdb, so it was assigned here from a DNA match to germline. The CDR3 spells CAPGAGNAGGYVPGNTDKLIF. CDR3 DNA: TGTGCTCCTGGGGCCGGCAACGCTGGGGGATACGTCCCTGGGAACACCGATAAACTCATCTTT.